This T cell receptor (beta chain) was identified during a study of OX40 agonist ivuxolimab in advanced cancers. About this clone: The same CDR3 also results from other DNA sequences found in this sample.

The data were produced by immunoSEQ multiplex PCR, yet TCRdb's version contains in-frame clones alone and is incomplete. The sample has 90,000 or so clones, approximately 92% seen once. Germline V gene data show CDR1 as LNHDA and CDR2 as SQIVND (reference sequence). V lost 2 bases and J lost 2, with 6 bases in between. This CDR3 comprises 13 residues. This clonotype was sampled from an adult with an advanced solid tumor such as melanoma, head and neck, liver or kidney cancer. The specimen was CD4+ or CD8+ T cells sorted from blood, collected in a trial of the OX40 agonist ivuxolimab. The chain couples TRBV19 to TRBJ1-1, with D unresolved. The CDR3 region has the DNA TGTGCCAGTAGTATAAGCGGTAACACTGAAGCTTTCTTT. It encodes CASSISGNTEAFF.